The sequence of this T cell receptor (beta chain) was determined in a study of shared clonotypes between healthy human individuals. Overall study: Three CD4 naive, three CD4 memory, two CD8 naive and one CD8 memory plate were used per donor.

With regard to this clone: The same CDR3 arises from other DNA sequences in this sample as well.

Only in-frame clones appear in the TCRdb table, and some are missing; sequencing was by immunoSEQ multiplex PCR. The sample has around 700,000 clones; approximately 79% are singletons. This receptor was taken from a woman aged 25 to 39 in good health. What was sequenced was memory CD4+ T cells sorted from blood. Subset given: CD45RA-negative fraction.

CDR3 protein: CATSRDDYEQYF. The CDR3 DNA reads as TGTGCCACCAGCAGAGACGACTACGAGCAGTACTTC. The genes are TRBV15 and TRBJ2-7, with no clear D. The CDR3 is 12 residues long. CDR1 and CDR2 (germline): LNHNV, YYDKDF (reference sequence). Trimming pared 0 bases from V and 3 bases from J, leaving 3 bases between. The whole variable domain, filled in from reference TRBV15 and TRBJ2-7, reads DAMVIQNPRYQVTQFGKPVTLSCSQTLNHNVMYWYQQKSSQAPKLLFHYYDKDFNNEADTPDNFQSRRPNTSFCFLDIRSPGLGDTAMYLCATSRDDYEQYFGPGTRLTVT.